This T cell receptor beta chain was captured by sequencing in a study of blood T cell repertoires in COVID-19. As for the study in general: Researchers got acute and convalescent COVID-19 samples from the United States, Italy and Spain. The analysed material was cDNA or gDNA that came from T cells, B-cell-depleted T cells, or PBMCs.

Repertoires were generated with immunoSEQ multiplex PCR, while TCRdb's copy carries only in-frame clones and drops some. The sample lists 250,000 to 350,000 clones, about nine tenths seen once, with approximately 7.5% in the top ten. Followed longitudinally, the Seattle patients had been enrolled during active infection. From germline, CDR1 is MDHEN and CDR2 SYDVKM. CDR3 size: 15 residues. J gave up 4 bases and V 5 bases, and 8 bases lay outside the gene matches. This TCR was recovered from a woman aged 25 to 39 with COVID-19, enrolled during active disease. The chain is built from TRBV28 and TRBJ2-7; 10 bases match TRBD2. Sequences were obtained from peripheral blood. In DNA, the CDR3 is TGTGCCAGCAGTCCGCCGGGACTAGCGATGTACGAGCAGTACTTC. This codes for CASSPPGLAMYEQYF.